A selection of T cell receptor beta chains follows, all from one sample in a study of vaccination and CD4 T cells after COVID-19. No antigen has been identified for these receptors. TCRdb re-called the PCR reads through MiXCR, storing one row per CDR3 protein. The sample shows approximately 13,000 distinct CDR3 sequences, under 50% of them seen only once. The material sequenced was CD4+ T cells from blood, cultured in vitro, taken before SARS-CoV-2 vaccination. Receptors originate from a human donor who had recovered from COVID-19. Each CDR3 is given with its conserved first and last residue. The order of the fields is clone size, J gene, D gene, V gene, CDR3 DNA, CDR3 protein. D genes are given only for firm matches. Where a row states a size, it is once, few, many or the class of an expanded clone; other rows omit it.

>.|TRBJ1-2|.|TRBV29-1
TGCAGCGTTCGGCCAGCATATGGCTACACCTTC
CSVRPAYGYTF
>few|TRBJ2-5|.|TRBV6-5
TGTGCCAGCAGTTACTCGGTTGATAGGACGGAGCGGAACCAGTACTTC
CASSYSVDRTERNQYF
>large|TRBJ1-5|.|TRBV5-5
TGTGCCAGCAGCGATATAGGGGTGGGGGGTCAGCCCCAGCATTTT
CASSDIGVGGQPQHF
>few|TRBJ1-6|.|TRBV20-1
TGCAGTGCAGTATCCGGGACGGAGAATTCACCCCTCCACTTT
CSAVSGTENSPLHF
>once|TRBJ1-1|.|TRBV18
TGTGCCAGCTCAGCCATCGAGGACAGGAACACTGAAGCTTTCTTT
CASSAIEDRNTEAFF
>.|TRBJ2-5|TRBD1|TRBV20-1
TGCAGTGCTTTCACATCAGACAGGGTCGAGGAGACCCAGTACTTC
CSAFTSDRVEETQYF
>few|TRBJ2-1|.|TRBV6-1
TGTGCCAGCAGTGAACTGGGGCGCGATGAGCAGTTCTTC
CASSELGRDEQFF
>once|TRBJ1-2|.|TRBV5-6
TGTGCCAGCAGCACATCGCTCTACCCAGACTATGGCTACACCTTC
CASSTSLYPDYGYTF
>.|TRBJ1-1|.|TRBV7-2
TGTGCCAGCACTTTAAATTCGGGGAACACTGAAGCTTTCTTT
CASTLNSGNTEAFF
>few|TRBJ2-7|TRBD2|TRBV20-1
TGCAGTGCTAGAGATCTATTGGGGACTAGCGGGAGGGCCTTCTACGAGCAGTACTTC
CSARDLLGTSGRAFYEQYF
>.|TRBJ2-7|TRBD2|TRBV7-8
TGTGCCAGCAGCGGTTGGATGACTAGCGGGGGGGGCGAGCAGTACTTC
CASSGWMTSGGGEQYF
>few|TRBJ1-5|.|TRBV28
TGTGCCAGCAGTCAGCAGGTCGGGAATCAGCCCCAGCATTTT
CASSQQVGNQPQHF